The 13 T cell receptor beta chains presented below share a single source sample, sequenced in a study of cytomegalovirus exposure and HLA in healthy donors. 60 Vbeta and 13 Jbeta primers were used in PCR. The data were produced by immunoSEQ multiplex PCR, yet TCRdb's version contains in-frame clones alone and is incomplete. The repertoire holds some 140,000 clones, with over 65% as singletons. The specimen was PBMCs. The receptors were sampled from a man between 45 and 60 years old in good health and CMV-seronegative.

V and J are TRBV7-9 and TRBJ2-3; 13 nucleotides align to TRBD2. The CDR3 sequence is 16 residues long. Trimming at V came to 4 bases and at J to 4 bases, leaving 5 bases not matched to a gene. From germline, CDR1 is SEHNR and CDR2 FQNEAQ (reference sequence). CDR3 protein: CASSSGTSGISDTQYF. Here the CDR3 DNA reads TGTGCCAGCAGCTCTGGGACTAGCGGGATTTCAGATACGCAGTATTTT. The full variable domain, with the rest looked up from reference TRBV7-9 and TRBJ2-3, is DTGVSQNPRHKITKRGQNVTFRCDPISEHNRLYWYRQTLGQGPEFLTYFQNEAQLEKSRLLSDRFSAERPKGSFSTLEIQRTEQGDSAMYLCASSSGTSGISDTQYFGPGTRLTVL.

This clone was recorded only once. The CDR3 coding sequence is TGTGCCAGCAGCGATCTAGCGGGAGGCTACCTACGAAAGCAGTACTTC. This encodes CASSDLAGGYLRKQYF. The V and J genes are TRBV28 and TRBJ2-7; 11 bases line up with TRBD2. V lost 6 bases and J lost 8; bases outside the gene matches: 15. Germline loops: CDR1 MDHEN, CDR2 SYDVKM. The CDR3 has 16 amino acids.

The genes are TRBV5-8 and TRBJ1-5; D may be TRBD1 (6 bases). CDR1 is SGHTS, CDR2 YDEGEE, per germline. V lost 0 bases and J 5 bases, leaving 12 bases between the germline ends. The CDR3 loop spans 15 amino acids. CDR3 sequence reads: CASSLAGASDQPQHF. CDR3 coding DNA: TGTGCCAGCAGCTTGGCAGGGGCCTCGGATCAGCCCCAGCATTTT. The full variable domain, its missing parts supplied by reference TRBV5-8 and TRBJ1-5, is EAGVTQSPTHLIKTRGQQATLRCSPISGHTSVYWYQQALGLGLQFLLWYDEGEERNRGNFPPRFSGRQFPNYSSELNVNALELEDSALYLCASSLAGASDQPQHFGDGTRLSIL.

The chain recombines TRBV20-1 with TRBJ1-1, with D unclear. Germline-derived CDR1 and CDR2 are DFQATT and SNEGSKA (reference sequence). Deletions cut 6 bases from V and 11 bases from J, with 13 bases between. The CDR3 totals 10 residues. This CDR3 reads CSAYILNAFF. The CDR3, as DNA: TGCAGTGCCTATATCCTGAATGCTTTCTTT.

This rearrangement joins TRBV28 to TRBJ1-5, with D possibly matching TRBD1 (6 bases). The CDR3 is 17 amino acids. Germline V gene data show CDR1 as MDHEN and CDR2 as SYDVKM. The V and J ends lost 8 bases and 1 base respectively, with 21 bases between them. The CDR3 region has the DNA TGTGCCAGCGGGATTAGGGTCAGGGGTACAAGCAATCAGCCCCAGCATTTT. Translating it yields CASGIRVRGTSNQPQHF.

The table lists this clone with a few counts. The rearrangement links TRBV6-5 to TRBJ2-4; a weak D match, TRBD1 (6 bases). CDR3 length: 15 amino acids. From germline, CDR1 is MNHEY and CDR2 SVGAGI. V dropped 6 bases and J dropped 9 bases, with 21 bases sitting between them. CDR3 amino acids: CASRAGAQAQSIQYF. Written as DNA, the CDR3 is TGTGCCAGCAGGGCAGGGGCACAGGCCCAGAGCATTCAGTACTTC.

CDR3: CASSSTGLAGTYEQYF. The CDR3 bases are TGTGCCAGCAGCTCTACGGGACTAGCGGGGACCTACGAGCAGTACTTC. The J gene is TRBJ2-7, the V gene TRBV7-2; 13 nucleotides align to TRBD2. The J segment lost 2 bases and the V segment lost 4 bases, leaving 5 bases of the junction unmatched. The CDR3 has 16 amino acids. Germline CDR1 SGHTA, CDR2 FQGNSA.

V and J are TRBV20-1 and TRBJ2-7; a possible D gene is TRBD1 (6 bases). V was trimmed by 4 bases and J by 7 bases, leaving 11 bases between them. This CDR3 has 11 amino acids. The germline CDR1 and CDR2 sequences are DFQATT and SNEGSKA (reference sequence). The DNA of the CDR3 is TGCAGTGCTAACAGGGCAGGGGAGCAGTACTTC. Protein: CSANRAGEQYF.

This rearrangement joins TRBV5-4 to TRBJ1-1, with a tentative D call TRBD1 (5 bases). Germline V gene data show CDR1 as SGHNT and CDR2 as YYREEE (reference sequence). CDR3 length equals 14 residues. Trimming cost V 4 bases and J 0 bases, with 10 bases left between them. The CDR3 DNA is TGTGCCAGCAGCATGGACATGATGAACACTGAAGCTTTCTTT. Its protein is CASSMDMMNTEAFF.

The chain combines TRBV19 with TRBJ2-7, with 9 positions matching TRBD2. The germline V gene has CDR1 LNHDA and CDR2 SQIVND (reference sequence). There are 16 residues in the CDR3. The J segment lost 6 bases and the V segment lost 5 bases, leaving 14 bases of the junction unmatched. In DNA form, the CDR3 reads TGTGCCAGTAGTCCGAGCGTGGCGGGAGGGCCGGCCGAGCAGTACTTC. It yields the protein CASSPSVAGGPAEQYF.

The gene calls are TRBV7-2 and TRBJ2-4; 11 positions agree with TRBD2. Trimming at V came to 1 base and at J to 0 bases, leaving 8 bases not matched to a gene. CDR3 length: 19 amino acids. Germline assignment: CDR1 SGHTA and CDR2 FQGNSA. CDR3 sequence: CASSLGGLAEGVAKNIQYF. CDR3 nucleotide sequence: TGTGCCAGCAGCTTAGGGGGACTAGCGGAGGGGGTAGCCAAAAACATTCAGTACTTC.

CDR3 nucleotides: TGTGCCAGCAGTGAAATGGGACAGTTAGTTACAGATACGCAGTATTTT. It codes for CASSEMGQLVTDTQYF. The J gene is TRBJ2-3, the V gene TRBV6-1; 7 positions agree with TRBD1. The germline V gene has CDR1 MNHNS and CDR2 SASEGT. There are 16 residues in the CDR3. The trim removed 2 bases at V and 3 bases at J, leaving 8 bases unmatched.

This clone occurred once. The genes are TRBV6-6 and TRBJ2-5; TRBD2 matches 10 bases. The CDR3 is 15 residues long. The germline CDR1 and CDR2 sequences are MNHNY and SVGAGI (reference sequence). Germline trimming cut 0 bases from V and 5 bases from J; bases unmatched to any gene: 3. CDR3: CASSYSGLARETQYF. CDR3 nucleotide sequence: TGTGCCAGCAGTTACTCGGGACTAGCGAGGGAGACCCAGTACTTC.